The TCR beta chain under discussion was sequenced for a study of long-term antiretroviral therapy in people with HIV (dated by TCRdb to between 2021 and 2024). The study in broad terms: Collection of the earliest samples took place about a decade ahead of the 2015 WHO recommendation for immediate ART, at a time when ART was typically delayed until CD4 counts fell. About 35% of the 30 participants with HIV were female. The cohort contributed 150 to 200 cryopreserved PBMC samples from 30 to 35 adults with confirmed HIV infection, collected serially over a mean of 6 years (range 1-12). This retrospective serial study examined whether starting ART and sustained HIV suppression were associated with changes in the composition and diversity of the TRB repertoire in peripheral blood. No cross-contamination during QIAcube processing was shown when test extractions of a monoclonal T-cell line were performed alongside over 25 polyclonal samples.

On this clone itself: Its antigen is currently not known. No quality values exist for individual bases; no much larger clone is one base distant.

The immunoSEQ hsTCRB v3.0 assay was used at survey level resolution to sequence the TRB variable region. The target sequencing depth for TRB was about 40,000-55,000 T-cell genomes per sample. Pooled TRB libraries were sequenced on an Illumina MiSeq with a v3 150-cycle kit. Turning to the authors' computational methods: Repertoire analysis ran in R within a reproducible Nextflow workflow covering QC, data transformation and analysis. Custom analyses were implemented in LymphoSeq2, an R package for AIRR-Seq data exploration. A handful of samples that yielded fewer than 5000 total TRB sequences were excluded, so that fewer than 250 HIV repertoires were analyzed. Of the approximately 190 retained HIV repertoires, 55 to 60 were collected before and under 150 after ART initiation. Repertoires were downsampled to 5000 TRB nucleotide sequences, and summary statistics were averaged over 100 downsampling iterations. TRB sequences were retained for analysis only if CDR3 regions of at least seven amino acids were present. Diversity was measured with a Shannon entropy-derived clonality score and the Gini coefficient. Repertoire networks linked the top 5000 CDR3 amino acid sequences whenever two sequences differed by an edit distance of one. Antigen specificity groups and MHC restriction were predicted for TRB CDR3 amino acid sequences with GLIPH2. CDR3 amino acid sequences were matched against VDJdb and McPAS-TCR to flag known CMV, EBV, HIV or tissue antigen associations. Pre-ART, post-ART and control groups were compared with Wilcoxon signed-rank tests and Holm-Bonferroni correction. Sourced from immuneACCESS, this table was stored by TCRdb with only in-frame sequences that have V and J called. A share of the clones is absent; for the studies checked, an unresolved V gene accounts for under half, and the remainder has no known explanation. D and trimming come from the DNA, and the V and J calls and clone size come from that table. For this sample the table gives about 25,000 clones, of which around three quarters were detected only once. Approximately 12% of the sample comes from the top ten.

The study at large found these results: Inferences about post-ART repertoire changes are limited because no data were available on ART adherence, viral resistance or therapy changes. The repertoire was dominated across all time points by expanded TRB clones identified before ART initiation, although this dominance was seen to fluctuate and to decrease in many PLHIV after ART. Samples dated from the mid-2000s to the late 2010s, and the ART regimens used may be less effective than current ones. Narrower CDR3 length ranges were observed in HIV repertoires than in controls, and an antigen-experienced repertoire with only a slight naive shift after ART was suggested by the network structure. Because cell numbers in pre-ART samples were limited, unsorted PBMC were profiled instead of sorted CD4+ and CD8+ T cells. ART initiation was associated with a significant increase in TRB diversity, but diversity stayed significantly below transplant donor controls even after long-term ART. Limited PBMC availability meant only the TCR beta chain was sequenced, without alpha chain pairing.

Inclusion was restricted to participants for whom at least one PBMC sample before ART initiation and at least two post-ART samples were available. All participants with HIV were treated in the United States of America. Before DNA extraction, cryopreserved samples of about 0.95-10 million PBMC were thawed and washed. At the time of the earliest PBMC sample, participants with HIV were aged between roughly 20 and 60 years. Per participant, PBMC samples came from 1-4 timepoints prior to ART initiation and 2-8 timepoints following ART initiation, for a median of 7 samples. Serial HIV viral load, CD4+ T-cell count, ART history and demographic data were obtained for every participant. A Qiagen kit on a QIAcube was used to extract genomic DNA from unsorted PBMC, with samples processed in batches of 12. Per the germline V gene (reference sequence), SEHNR is the CDR1 and FQNEAQ is the CDR2. The CDR3 holds 14 amino acids from the cysteine to the phenylalanine. Of all the DNA, just the CDR3 is kept, 42 bases in frame from base 1. V lost 2 bases and J lost 5 bases, and the count of bases not matched to a germline gene is 3.

The sequencing used unsorted PBMCs, collected 2.1 years after starting antiretroviral therapy. This chain is built from TRBV7-9 and TRBJ2-1; a stretch of 7 junction bases matches TRBD2. This receptor was identified in a man aged 25 to 40 with HIV. The DNA sequence is as follows: TGTGCCAGCAGCTTAAAGGGAGGGGACAATGAGCAGTTCTTC. Protein translation: CASSLKGGDNEQFF.